This T cell receptor (beta chain) was observed in a study of blood T cell repertoires in COVID-19. About the study: The United States, Italy and Spain were the sources of the acute and convalescent COVID-19 samples. Sources were T cells, B-cell-depleted T cells, or PBMCs; the material itself was cDNA or gDNA.

This CDR3 spans 12 amino acids. This clone occurred once. Per the authors' pipeline: Counts of nucleated cells, estimated from reference gene primer amplification, were obtained. The assay was immunoSEQ multiplex PCR, and TCRdb's table has in-frame clones only and misses some. Clone size and the V and J calls come from that table; the DNA yielded D and trimming. This table has about 130,000 clones, about four fifths appearing once. This sequence originates from a man aged 40-50 years with active or convalescent COVID-19. The rearrangement joins TRBV12-1 to TRBJ2-1; the listed D gene, TRBD2, was not tested against the DNA. TRBV12-1 is noted as a pseudogene. Sequencing was carried out using peripheral blood. The CDR3 spells CASLGLPPKQFF. CDR3 bases: TGTGCCAGCTTGGGACTCCCCCCAAAGCAGTTCTTC.